The 29 T cell receptor beta chains reported below all come from one sample, sequenced in a study of T-cell memory formation after mild COVID-19. TCRdb re-called the 5' RACE reads through MiXCR, storing one row per CDR3 protein. The table includes a few hundred thousand distinct CDR3 sequences, less than 25% detected once. Sequencing input: PBMCs or a T cell subset sorted from them (not recorded which). The source of these receptors is a man between 18 and 35 years old who had mild COVID-19 (a few samples of this study predate the infection). Cell type and time point are not known.

The V gene is TRBV5-1, the J gene TRBJ2-4; perhaps TRBD1 as D (5 bases). The CDR3 is 16 residues long. Germline assignment: CDR1 SGHRS and CDR2 YFSETQ. Trimming shortened V by 7 bases and J by 0 bases, and 17 bases separated the two germline ends. The CDR3 DNA is TGCGCCAGCCGTCCTTCAGGGAAAGGAGCCAAAAACATTCAGTACTTC. Translation: CASRPSGKGAKNIQYF.

The chain has TRBV15 and TRBJ1-5; D call uncertain. V dropped 1 base and J dropped 9 bases, with 13 bases sitting between them. Looked up from germline, CDR1 is LNHNV and CDR2 is YYDKDF (reference sequence). CDR3 length: 14 amino acids. DNA of the CDR3: TGTGCCACCAGCAGAGTCCACCGTGAAGGGCCCCAGCATTTT. This encodes CATSRVHREGPQHF.

This clonotype showed up just a few times. This chain links TRBV28 with TRBJ1-4; D gene unclear. Germline V CDR1 and CDR2: MDHEN, SYDVKM. V was cut by 4 bases and J by 12 bases, with 6 bases left in between. The CDR3 totals 10 residues. For the CDR3, the DNA is TGTGCCAGCAGTTCAGTGGAACTGTTTTTT. Translated: CASSSVELFF.

The chain couples TRBV4-3 to TRBJ2-6; D remains unclear. Germline V lookup: CDR1 LGHNA, CDR2 YSLEER. There are 17 residues in the CDR3. Trimming removed 0 bases from V and 0 bases from J, with 9 bases in between. The CDR3 sequence is CASSQDRASSGANVLTF. The DNA for the CDR3 is TGCGCCAGCAGCCAAGACCGGGCCAGCTCTGGGGCCAACGTCCTGACTTTC.

J is TRBJ1-3 and V is TRBV7-2; unclear D gene. The germline V gene encodes CDR1 SGHTA and CDR2 FQGNSA. Trimming left V 5 bases short and J 4 bases short, with 9 bases between. This CDR3 has 13 residues. The CDR3 is CASSVVLGNTIYF. The CDR3 nucleotides are TGTGCCAGCAGCGTCGTTTTGGGAAACACCATATATTTT.

V usage is TRBV2 and J usage is TRBJ1-5, with D uncertain. Germline V gene data show CDR1 as SNHLY and CDR2 as FYNNEI. This CDR3 has 15 amino acids. The germline V and J ends were trimmed by 3 bases and 6 bases, with 15 bases remaining between them. The chain's CDR3 is CASSEGLRGAQPQHF. CDR3 in DNA: TGTGCCAGCAGTGAGGGCCTCCGTGGTGCTCAGCCCCAGCATTTT.

CDR3 residues: CASSLGDRTGELFF. CDR3 DNA: TGCGCCAGCAGCTTGGGGGACCGTACCGGGGAGCTGTTTTTT. The V call is TRBV5-1, the J call TRBJ2-2, with D possibly called TRBD1 or TRBD2 (5 bases each). Germline CDR1 and CDR2: SGHRS and YFSETQ. There are 14 residues in the CDR3. V was trimmed by 0 bases and J by 5 bases, leaving 8 bases between them.

This clonotype was recorded a few times. The rearrangement links TRBV5-1 to TRBJ2-1, with D perhaps TRBD2 (6 bases). Germline V gives CDR1 SGHRS, CDR2 YFSETQ. V lost 0 bases to trimming and J lost 7 bases, with 14 bases between them. The CDR3 covers 15 residues. CDR3: CASSLAEGYQNEQFF. DNA of the CDR3: TGCGCCAGCAGCTTGGCGGAGGGCTACCAGAATGAGCAGTTCTTC.

CDR3 sequence: CASSLTGALSTQYF. CDR3 nucleotides: TGTGCCAGCAGCTTGACAGGGGCACTGTCGACCCAGTACTTC. The chain links TRBV5-6 to TRBJ2-5; 7 positions agree with TRBD1. V lost 1 base and J lost 7; bases outside the gene matches: 7. The germline gives CDR1 SGHDT, CDR2 YYEEEE. The CDR3 loop spans 14 amino acids.

V usage is TRBV11-2 and J usage is TRBJ1-1; D remains unclear. V lost 8 bases and J 4 bases, leaving 14 bases between the germline ends. The CDR3 contains 13 residues. Per germline, CDR1 SGHAT and CDR2 FQNNGV. The DNA of the CDR3 is TGTGCCAGCGACCTATGGCCGGGCACTGAAGCTTTCTTT. Translation gives CASDLWPGTEAFF.

This clonotype was seen repeatedly, ten times or more. The genes are TRBV12-3 or TRBV12-4 and TRBJ1-3; D not resolved. Between the trimmed V and J ends, which lost 5 bases and 0 bases, there was a span of 11 bases. The CDR3 length is 15 residues. The CDR3 protein is CASSPQSSSGNTIYF. In nucleotides, the CDR3 is TGTGCCAGCAGTCCACAATCGAGCTCTGGAAACACCATATATTTT.

Only a few counts were recorded for this clonotype. The chain links TRBV7-6 to TRBJ1-1; 8 positions match TRBD1. V was clipped by 0 bases and J by 7 bases; unmatched bases: 7. This CDR3 is built from 15 residues. Germline loops: CDR1 SGHVS, CDR2 FNYEAQ. CDR3 sequence: CASSLAGQGAGEAFF. The DNA of the CDR3 is TGTGCCAGCAGCTTAGCGGGGCAGGGGGCAGGTGAAGCTTTCTTT.

The chain carries TRBV28 and TRBJ2-7; D uncertain. V lost 2 bases to trimming and J lost 6 bases, with 8 bases between them. There are 12 residues in the CDR3. Germline V gene lookup returns CDR1 MDHEN and CDR2 SYDVKM. The CDR3 nucleotides read TGTGCCAGCAGTTTAAGAGTACTCGAGCAGTACTTC. It specifies CASSLRVLEQYF.

This clonotype has only a few counts. The chain carries TRBV7-6 and TRBJ2-1; 8 bases align to TRBD1. Germline CDR1 reads SGHVS; CDR2 reads FNYEAQ. Trimming cost V 7 bases and J 7 bases; bases outside gene matches: 12. This CDR3 spans 15 amino acids. The CDR3 loop reads CASNSMGQAANEQFF. Here the CDR3 DNA reads TGTGCCAGCAATTCCATGGGACAGGCAGCTAATGAGCAGTTCTTC. Full variable domain (missing parts from reference TRBV7-6 and TRBJ2-1): GAGVSQSPRYKVTKRGQDVALRCDPISGHVSLYWYRQALGQGPEFLTYFNYEAQQDKSGLPNDRFSAERPEGSISTLTIQRTEQRDSAMYRCASNSMGQAANEQFFGPGTRLTVL.

This clonotype was seen a handful of times. The CDR3 region is CASNKGSGNEQFF. CDR3 bases: TGTGCCAGCAATAAGGGGTCGGGCAATGAGCAGTTCTTC. This chain joins TRBV2 and TRBJ2-1; D possibly corresponds to TRBD1 (5 bases). Trimming removed 7 bases at V and 6 bases at J, with 13 bases between. Germline CDR1 reads SNHLY; CDR2 reads FYNNEI. The CDR3 runs to 13 residues.

In its sample, this clonotype was seen a few times. V gene TRBV5-1 combines with J gene TRBJ2-1, with 8 bases aligning to TRBD2. This CDR3 is 14 amino acids long. V gave up 5 bases and J gave up 7 bases; unmatched junction bases: 8. The germline V gene has CDR1 SGHRS and CDR2 YFSETQ. This CDR3 reads CASRPGGGENEQFF. The CDR3 nucleotides read TGCGCCAGCAGACCCGGGGGGGGCGAAAATGAGCAGTTCTTC.

This clonotype was counted between two and nine times. The V call is TRBV11-2, the J call TRBJ2-3; perhaps TRBD2 as D (6 bases). With 3 bases removed from V and 3 bases from J, the gap between germline ends came to 13 bases. This CDR3 region has 15 residues. Germline CDR1 SGHAT, CDR2 FQNNGV. Here the CDR3 DNA reads TGTGCCAGCAGCTTGATTGGCGGGACTACAGATACGCAGTATTTT. Its protein is CASSLIGGTTDTQYF.

This clonotype was detected ten times or more. V usage is TRBV5-1 and J usage is TRBJ2-1; possibly TRBD1 for D (6 bases). This CDR3 is 15 amino acids long. The V gene's germline CDR1 is SGHRS and CDR2 YFSETQ. The V and J ends lost 0 bases and 1 base respectively, with 8 bases between them. The CDR3 region is CASSLAGASYNEQFF. DNA for the CDR3: TGCGCCAGCAGCTTGGCAGGGGCTTCCTACAATGAGCAGTTCTTC. Complete variable domain (other parts from reference TRBV5-1 and TRBJ2-1): KAGVTQTPRYLIKTRGQQVTLSCSPISGHRSVSWYQQTPGQGLQFLFEYFSETQRNKGNFPGRFSGRQFSNSRSEMNVSTLELGDSALYLCASSLAGASYNEQFFGPGTRLTVL.

This clonotype occurred a few times. The chain has TRBV7-6 and TRBJ2-5; D possibly matches TRBD1 or TRBD2 (5 bases each). V dropped 0 bases and J dropped 6 bases, with 11 bases sitting between them. Germline-derived CDR1 and CDR2 are SGHVS and FNYEAQ. The CDR3 covers 14 residues. The CDR3 bases are TGTGCCAGCAGCTTAGCGGGGACGGAAAAGACCCAGTACTTC. This gives the protein CASSLAGTEKTQYF.

This clonotype turned up a few times. The chain carries TRBV7-2 and TRBJ2-3; D is possibly TRBD2 (6 bases). Trimming took 5 bases from V and 1 from J, leaving 13 bases between them. Germline V gene data show CDR1 as SGHTA and CDR2 as FQGNSA. This CDR3 contains 15 residues. This chain's CDR3 is CASSQTSRGTDTQYF. The DNA for the CDR3 is TGTGCCAGCAGCCAAACTAGCCGGGGCACAGATACGCAGTATTTT.

This clonotype was observed a handful of times. The V and J genes are TRBV7-6 and TRBJ2-7, with D possibly TRBD2 on 6 matching bases. There are 13 residues in the CDR3. The ends were cut back, 6 bases at V and 3 bases at J, with 12 bases in the middle. Germline loops: CDR1 SGHVS, CDR2 FNYEAQ. CDR3 residues: CASSSGTFYEQYF. In nucleotides, the CDR3 is TGTGCCAGCAGTTCCGGGACTTTCTACGAGCAGTACTTC.

V usage is TRBV5-5 and J usage is TRBJ1-5, with D possibly matching TRBD1 (5 bases). V shed 4 bases and J shed 7 bases, with 15 bases lying between them. The CDR3 totals 14 residues. The germline CDR1 and CDR2 sequences are SGHKS and YYEKEE (reference sequence). The CDR3 spells CASSGPGTEQPQHF. CDR3 DNA sequence: TGTGCCAGCAGCGGGCCAGGGACGGAACAGCCCCAGCATTTT.

This clonotype was recorded a few times. The V call is TRBV7-2, the J call TRBJ1-4; TRBD1 agrees at 7 bases. Germline CDR1 is SGHTA and CDR2 is FQGNSA. With V trimmed by 5 bases and J by 6 bases, 9 bases remained unmatched. This CDR3 is 15 amino acids long. CDR3 bases: TGTGCCAGCAGCCAAGGGGACAGAAGATATGAAAAACTGTTTTTT. It yields the protein CASSQGDRRYEKLFF.

This clonotype was detected a few times. J is TRBJ1-2 and V is TRBV20-1; possible D gene TRBD1, 5 bases. The germline CDR1 and CDR2 sequences are DFQATT and SNEGSKA (reference sequence). The CDR3 runs 14 residues. The germline V and J ends were trimmed by 0 bases and 6 bases, with 14 bases remaining between them. This CDR3 is CSARDARAQDGYTF. The CDR3 DNA reads as TGCAGTGCTAGAGATGCCAGGGCCCAAGATGGCTACACCTTC.

The chain combines TRBV20-1 with TRBJ1-5, with 10 bases identical to TRBD1. The germline gives CDR1 DFQATT, CDR2 SNEGSKA (reference sequence). The CDR3 is made up of 16 amino acids. The J segment lost 6 bases and the V segment lost 3 bases, leaving 11 bases of the junction unmatched. The CDR3 is CSASRPGQGKVQPQHF. The CDR3 DNA is TGCAGTGCTAGCCGCCCGGGACAGGGGAAGGTTCAGCCCCAGCATTTT.

This rearrangement joins TRBV3-1 to TRBJ2-2; perhaps TRBD1 as D (6 bases). This CDR3 has 15 residues. From germline, CDR1 is LGHDT and CDR2 YNNKEL (reference sequence). The germline V and J ends were trimmed by 4 bases and 1 base, with 10 bases remaining between them. CDR3 sequence reads: CASSPRGQNTGELFF. CDR3 sequence (DNA): TGTGCCAGCAGCCCCAGGGGACAGAACACCGGGGAGCTGTTTTTT.

This clonotype has just a few counts. The rearrangement uses TRBV7-2 and TRBJ2-3, with D possibly TRBD2 on 5 matching bases. Germline lookup yields CDR1 SGHTA and CDR2 FQGNSA. The CDR3 sequence is 15 residues long. Trimming shortened V by 1 base and J by 8 bases, and 16 bases separated the two germline ends. CDR3 DNA sequence: TGTGCCAGCAGCTTAGGTGTAGAGGCTCGGGGTACGCAGTATTTT. It translates to CASSLGVEARGTQYF.

This clonotype occurred a few times. The J gene is TRBJ2-3, the V gene TRBV7-2; no reliable D call. Germline-derived CDR1 and CDR2 are SGHTA and FQGNSA. The CDR3 extends over 14 amino acids. The ends were cut back, 5 bases at V and 0 bases at J, with 9 bases in the middle. The CDR3 sequence is CASSPLTSTDTQYF. The CDR3 nucleotides are TGTGCCAGCAGCCCCCTGACTAGCACAGATACGCAGTATTTT. Supplemented by reference TRBV7-2 and TRBJ2-3, the full variable domain reads GAGVSQSPSNKVTEKGKDVELRCDPISGHTALYWYRQSLGQGLEFLIYFQGNSAPDKSGLPSDRFSAERTGGSVSTLTIQRTQQEDSAVYLCASSPLTSTDTQYFGPGTRLTVL.

The J gene is TRBJ2-5, the V gene TRBV29-1; D tentatively reads TRBD1 or TRBD2 (5 bases each). V dropped 4 bases and J dropped 1 base, with 10 bases sitting between them. Germline CDR1 and CDR2: SQVTM and ANQGSEA. This CDR3 spans 13 amino acids. The CDR3 protein is CSVGRDAQETQYF. The CDR3 nucleotides read TGCAGCGTTGGACGGGACGCCCAAGAGACCCAGTACTTC.